This T cell receptor beta chain was sequenced in a study of T cell changes during pregnancy in multiple sclerosis (dated by TCRdb to between 2018 and 2021). About the study as a whole: In women with multiple sclerosis, the researchers looked at how the T cell repertoire shifted as pregnancy progressed.

Sequences SGHTS (CDR1) and YDEGEE (CDR2) are obtained from the germline V gene. V gives up 0 bases and J gives up 2 bases, and the segment between their germline ends measures 15 bases. Its CDR3 holds 17 amino acids, cysteine through phenylalanine. The sequence is cut down to CDR3 DNA, 51 bases in frame from base 1. Regarding this clone: Its target antigen remains unknown. No base-level quality is on record; no much larger clone is a single base apart.

Library preparation used the immunoSEQ multiplex PCR assay. TCRdb stores this immuneACCESS table with in-frame sequences only. Part of the clones is absent; in the studies checked, under half of the shortfall reflects unresolved V genes, and no reason is known for the rest. The sample contains roughly 15,000 clones, 70% to 90% of them found a single time. The ten largest account for more than 8% of the sample. This sequence originates from a female donor in good health, enrolled as a control in a pregnancy study. The rearranged segments are TRBV5-8 and TRBJ2-1, with a weak D call of TRBD2 (6 bases match). The sequencing used CD8+ T cells from peripheral blood mononuclear cells, collected in the second trimester of pregnancy. The DNA sequence is given as TGTGCCAGCAGCTTGGTGCAGGGAGGCTTCCCCTACAATGAGCAGTTCTTC. It translates as CASSLVQGGFPYNEQFF.